This T cell receptor (beta chain) was identified during a study of cytomegalovirus exposure and HLA in healthy donors. Profiled with immunoSEQ multiplex PCR; TCRdb holds only in-frame clones, not every one. The data contain about 92,000 clones, under 95% of them seen just once; the ten biggest clones take up around 1.1%. A remark on this clone: What it binds is not known. One end of the junction varies from germline; a read error may be responsible. Other DNA sequences in the sample encode the same CDR3.

Broader study findings: The classifier reportedly diagnosed cytomegalovirus status with high sensitivity and specificity.

This TCR derives from a woman aged 25 to 39 in good health and CMV-seropositive. What was sequenced was PBMCs.

The CDR3 protein is CASSYKQGGEAEAFF. In DNA, the CDR3 is TGTGCCAGCAGTTACAAACAGGGGGGGGAAGCTGAAGCTTTCTTC. The rearrangement links TRBV6-5 to TRBJ1-1; 8 bases map to TRBD1. The CDR3 totals 15 residues. Germline lookup yields CDR1 MNHEY and CDR2 SVGAGI.